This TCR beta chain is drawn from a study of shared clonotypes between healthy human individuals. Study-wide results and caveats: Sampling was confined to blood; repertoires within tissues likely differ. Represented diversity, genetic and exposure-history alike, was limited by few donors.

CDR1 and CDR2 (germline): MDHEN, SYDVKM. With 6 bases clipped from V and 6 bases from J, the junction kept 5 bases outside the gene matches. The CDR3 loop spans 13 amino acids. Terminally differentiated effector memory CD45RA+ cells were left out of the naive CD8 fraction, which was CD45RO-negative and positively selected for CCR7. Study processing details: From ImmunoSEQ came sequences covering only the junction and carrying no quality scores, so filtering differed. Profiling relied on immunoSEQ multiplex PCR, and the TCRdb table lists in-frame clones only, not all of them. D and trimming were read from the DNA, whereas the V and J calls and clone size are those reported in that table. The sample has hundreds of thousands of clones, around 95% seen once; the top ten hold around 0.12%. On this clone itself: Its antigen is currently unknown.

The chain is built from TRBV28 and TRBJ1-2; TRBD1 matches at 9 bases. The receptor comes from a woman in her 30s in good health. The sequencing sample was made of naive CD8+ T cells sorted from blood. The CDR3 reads CASSLTGGHGYTF. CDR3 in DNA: TGTGCCAGCAGCCTAACAGGGGGCCATGGCTACACCTTC.